The 2 T cell receptor beta chains below were found in one sample sequenced in a study of T cell responses to AZD1222 COVID-19 vaccine. This table comes from immunoSEQ multiplex PCR, and its TCRdb copy is limited to in-frame clones, with some not included. The sample shows 170,000 or so clones, about 86% of them seen only once. The material sequenced was peripheral blood, taken 28 days after the second AZD1222 dose. These receptors all stem from an adult who received the AZD1222 COVID-19 vaccine.

This chain uses TRBV12-5 with TRBJ1-5, with 7 positions matching TRBD1. Per the germline V gene, CDR1 is LGHNT and CDR2 is FRNRAP. Trimming took 5 bases from V and 3 from J; bases not matched to a gene: 7. The CDR3 consists of 15 residues. The CDR3 DNA follows: TGTGCTAGTGGTGACGGACAGGTAGACAATCAGCCCCAGCATTTT. This encodes CASGDGQVDNQPQHF.

This clone appeared once. CDR3 nucleotide sequence: TGTGCCACCAGCAGAGATGGGAAAGAGGGTAAGAGCAATCAGCCCCAGCATTTT. Amino acids: CATSRDGKEGKSNQPQHF. The chain is built from TRBV15 and TRBJ1-5, with unresolved D. CDR3 length equals 18 residues. Trimming left V 0 bases short and J 1 base short, with 16 bases between. The germline V gene has CDR1 LNHNV and CDR2 YYDKDF (reference sequence). Full variable domain (remainder filled in from reference TRBV15 and TRBJ1-5): DAMVIQNPRYQVTQFGKPVTLSCSQTLNHNVMYWYQQKSSQAPKLLFHYYDKDFNNEADTPDNFQSRRPNTSFCFLDIRSPGLGDTAMYLCATSRDGKEGKSNQPQHFGDGTRLSIL.